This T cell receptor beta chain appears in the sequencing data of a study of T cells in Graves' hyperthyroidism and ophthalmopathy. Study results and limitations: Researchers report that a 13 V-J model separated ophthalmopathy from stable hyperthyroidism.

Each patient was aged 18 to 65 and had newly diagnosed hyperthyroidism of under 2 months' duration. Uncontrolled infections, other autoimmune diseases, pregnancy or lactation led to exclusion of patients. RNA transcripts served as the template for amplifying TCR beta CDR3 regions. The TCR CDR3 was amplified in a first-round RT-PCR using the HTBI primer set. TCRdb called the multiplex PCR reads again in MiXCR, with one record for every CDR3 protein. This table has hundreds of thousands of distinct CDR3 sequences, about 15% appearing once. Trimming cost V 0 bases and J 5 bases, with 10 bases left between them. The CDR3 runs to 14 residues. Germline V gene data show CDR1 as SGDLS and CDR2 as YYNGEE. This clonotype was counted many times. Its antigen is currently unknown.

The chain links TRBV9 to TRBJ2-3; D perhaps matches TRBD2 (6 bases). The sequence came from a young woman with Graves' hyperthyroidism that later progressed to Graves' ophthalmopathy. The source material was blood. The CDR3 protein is CASSVDVRGDTQYF. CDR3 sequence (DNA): TGTGCCAGCAGCGTAGACGTGCGGGGAGATACGCAGTATTTT.